The rows below give T cell receptor beta chains drawn from one sample of a study of Graves' ophthalmopathy and Graves' hyperthyroidism. One entry per CDR3 protein, called by TCRdb with MiXCR from the multiplex PCR reads. This table holds over a million distinct CDR3 sequences, about 40% found once. Specimen: peripheral blood or thyroid tissue (not recorded which). The receptors originated from an adult man with Graves' hyperthyroidism. Each CDR3 is given with its conserved first and last residue. The D gene is left open where the match is weak. Where a row states a size, it is once, few, many or the class of an expanded clone; other rows omit it.

many TRBJ1-1 NA TRBV6-1 CASSELWQLAFF TGTGCCAGCAGTGAATTGTGGCAACTAGCTTTCTTT
few TRBJ2-3 NA TRBV29-1 CSVDPFSDTQYF TGCAGCGTAGATCCCTTCTCAGATACGCAGTATTTT
NA TRBJ2-7 TRBD2 TRBV9 CASSGGGGTVYEQYF TGTGCCAGCAGCGGTGGGGGGGGAACAGTGTACGAGCAGTACTTC
many TRBJ2-5 NA TRBV14 CASSLRTDQETQYF TGTGCCAGCAGCCTAAGGACAGACCAAGAGACCCAGTACTTC
NA TRBJ1-5 TRBD1 TRBV19 CASTTGPPQHF TGTGCCAGTACGACAGGGCCGCCCCAGCATTTT
many TRBJ1-5 NA TRBV20-1 CSARAGDCDQPQHF TGCAGTGCTAGAGCTGGAGACTGCGATCAGCCCCAGCATTTT
few TRBJ1-3 NA TRBV6-2/TRBV6-3 CASSYSTASGNTIYF TGTGCCAGCAGTTACTCGACGGCCTCTGGAAACACCATATATTTT
many TRBJ2-7 TRBD2 TRBV20-1 CSVESGLARGEQYF TGCAGTGTCGAATCGGGACTAGCGAGGGGCGAGCAGTACTTC
many TRBJ2-7 TRBD1 TRBV20-1 CSARGDSRLYEQYF TGCAGTGCTAGAGGGGACAGTAGACTCTACGAGCAGTACTTC
many TRBJ2-7 NA TRBV20-1 CSASFTRGSYEQYF TGCAGTGCTAGTTTTACCAGGGGCTCCTACGAGCAGTACTTC
many TRBJ2-7 NA TRBV12-3/TRBV12-4 CASRDGQTSYEQYF TGTGCCAGCAGAGATGGACAGACGTCATACGAGCAGTACTTC
once TRBJ2-2 TRBD2 TRBV6-2/TRBV6-3 CASTLQRGGPSGELFF TGTGCCAGCACCCTCCAGCGGGGGGGCCCAAGCGGGGAGCTGTTTTTT
few TRBJ2-7 NA TRBV20-1 CSARGTVLSGSPYEQYF TGCAGTGCTAGAGGCACGGTTTTATCTGGCAGCCCCTACGAGCAGTACTTC
many TRBJ1-1 NA TRBV7-9 CASRGKGRDTEAFF TGTGCCAGCAGAGGCAAGGGTAGGGACACTGAAGCTTTCTTT
NA TRBJ2-2 TRBD2 TRBV7-2 CASSYPGLAGGRRLTGELFF TGTGCCAGCAGCTACCCAGGACTAGCGGGAGGACGAAGACTCACCGGGGAGCTGTTTTTT
NA TRBJ1-1 NA TRBV25-1 CASVSNPGASTEAFF TGTGCCAGCGTAAGTAATCCGGGGGCATCGACTGAAGCTTTCTTT
NA TRBJ2-2 TRBD2 TRBV9 CASSPRRLAANTGELFF TGTGCCAGCAGCCCCCGAAGACTAGCGGCGAACACCGGGGAGCTGTTTTTT
many TRBJ2-7 TRBD2 TRBV7-8 CASRGRAGYEQYF TGTGCCAGCAGAGGGAGGGCCGGGTACGAGCAGTACTTC
few TRBJ1-1 NA TRBV12-3/TRBV12-4 CASSSQRGNTEAFF TGTGCCAGCAGTTCCCAACGGGGGAACACTGAAGCTTTCTTT
few TRBJ1-1 NA TRBV2 CASSELPARWAFF TGTGCCAGCAGTGAGCTACCGGCCCGGTGGGCTTTCTTT
many TRBJ1-4 TRBD1 TRBV20-1 CSASRGQGEKLFF TGCAGTGCCAGCAGGGGGCAGGGTGAAAAACTGTTTTTT
NA TRBJ2-5 TRBD1 TRBV2 CATSDTTGSGETQYF TGTGCCACCAGTGACACGACAGGGTCGGGAGAGACCCAGTACTTC
NA TRBJ2-2 NA TRBV7-8 CASSFPASAGELFF TGTGCCAGCAGCTTTCCAGCCTCGGCCGGGGAGCTGTTTTTT
NA TRBJ2-3 NA TRBV7-2 CASSPIRGVDTQYF TGTGCCAGCAGTCCCATCCGTGGCGTAGATACGCAGTATTTT
few TRBJ1-3 NA TRBV20-1 CSASSDSGNTIYF TGCAGTGCTAGCAGCGATTCTGGAAACACCATATATTTT
NA TRBJ1-2 TRBD1 TRBV6-5 CASSYRGQVSLAGYTF TGTGCCAGCAGTTACCGGGGACAGGTCTCTCTCGCTGGCTACACCTTC
few TRBJ1-1 NA TRBV12-3/TRBV12-4 CASSLPRDTNTEAFF TGTGCCAGCAGTTTACCCCGGGACACGAACACTGAAGCTTTCTTT
NA TRBJ1-2 NA TRBV10-3 CAGCQAPGRGTGPYGYTF TGTGCGGGATGTCAGGCTCCGGGACGGGGCACAGGTCCCTATGGCTACACCTTC
NA TRBJ1-2 NA TRBV19 CASSPGDAVYGYTF TGTGCCAGTAGTCCCGGCGACGCAGTATATGGCTACACCTTC
many TRBJ2-2 TRBD2 TRBV7-8 CASSEPQLAGSGELFF TGTGCCAGCAGCGAGCCGCAACTAGCGGGATCTGGGGAGCTGTTTTTT
NA TRBJ1-5 NA TRBV2 CASSFNRDTSSRPQHF TGTGCCAGCAGTTTCAACCGGGACACATCTTCAAGGCCCCAGCATTTT
NA TRBJ1-6 TRBD1 TRBV24-1 CANRDRVNSPLHF TGTGCAAACCGGGACAGGGTTAATTCACCCCTCCACTTT
few TRBJ2-5 TRBD1 TRBV6-5 CASSDRPTSQETQYF TGTGCCAGCTCGGACAGGCCTACCTCACAAGAGACCCAGTACTTC
NA TRBJ2-7 NA TRBV11-1 CASSVAPRSYEQYF TGTGCCAGCAGCGTTGCCCCTAGATCCTACGAGCAGTACTTC
NA TRBJ2-7 NA TRBV4-3 CASSPQEGSYEQYF TGCGCCAGCAGCCCTCAGGAGGGCTCCTACGAGCAGTACTTC
few TRBJ2-2 NA TRBV24-1 CATSLPRGGELFF TGTGCCACCAGCCTCCCCCGTGGCGGGGAGCTGTTTTTT
NA TRBJ1-1 NA TRBV12-3/TRBV12-4 CASSWWTGGHTEAFF TGTGCCAGCAGTTGGTGGACTGGGGGTCACACTGAAGCTTTCTTT
many TRBJ2-7 NA TRBV19 CASSIREGSSYEQYF TGTGCCAGTAGTATTCGAGAGGGGAGCTCCTACGAGCAGTACTTC
once TRBJ2-3 TRBD2 TRBV7-6 CASSLVAGGPADTQYF TGTGCCAGCAGCTTAGTAGCGGGAGGGCCCGCAGATACGCAGTATTTT
many TRBJ1-5 NA TRBV7-2 CASNGGGGRDQPQHF TGTGCCAGCAATGGGGGCGGGGGCCGGGATCAGCCCCAGCATTTT
few TRBJ1-2 TRBD1 TRBV5-1 CASSADRGANGYTF TGCGCCAGCAGCGCGGACAGGGGAGCGAATGGCTACACCTTC
many TRBJ1-2 NA TRBV7-9 CASSVGDGGYTF TGTGCCAGCAGCGTCGGGGACGGTGGCTACACCTTC
many TRBJ2-7 TRBD1 TRBV20-1 CSALDRGVSYEQYF TGCAGTGCTCTCGACAGGGGAGTATCCTACGAGCAGTACTTC
many TRBJ2-5 NA TRBV10-2 CASNSFRGETQYF TGCGCCAGCAATTCATTCAGGGGAGAGACCCAGTACTTC
many TRBJ1-5 TRBD1 TRBV7-9 CASSPGTGGFGQPQHF TGTGCCAGCAGCCCCGGGACAGGGGGCTTTGGTCAGCCCCAGCATTTT
few TRBJ2-5 NA TRBV4-1 CASSPNLGMADWETQYF TGCGCCAGCAGCCCCAACCTCGGCATGGCTGATTGGGAGACCCAGTACTTC
many TRBJ2-5 NA TRBV6-5 CASSDGGPQYF TGTGCCAGCAGTGATGGGGGGCCCCAGTACTTC
NA TRBJ1-3 TRBD1 TRBV25-1 CASSEQGAAGNTIYF TGTGCCAGCAGTGAACAGGGGGCGGCTGGAAACACCATATATTTT
once TRBJ1-3 NA TRBV29-1 CSGTPGTAEDRGTSSGNTIYF TGCAGCGGTACCCCAGGGACGGCTGAAGATCGGGGAACGAGCTCTGGAAACACCATATATTTT
few TRBJ1-2 NA TRBV7-2 CASSLTAEYGYTF TGTGCCAGCAGCTTAACAGCAGAGTATGGCTACACCTTC